The clone carrying this T cell receptor beta chain has more than one count but fewer than ten. This entry belongs to a study of follicular helper T cells after annual influenza vaccination. Time point defined: 2014-2015 season, pre-vaccination. Between about 40 and 100 mL of blood was drawn per time point. The V end lost 5 bases, the J end lost 3 bases, and 10 bases lay between the germline ends. Germline V gives CDR1 SEHNR, CDR2 FQNEAQ (reference sequence). The CDR3 runs 14 residues. Libraries were prepared by immunoSEQ multiplex PCR; TCRdb keeps only in-frame clonotypes and omits some of them. The sample lists about 13,000 clones; 70% to 90% were seen once.

Source: CXCR5- memory CD4+ T cells sorted from blood, taken on the day of influenza vaccination. This TCR was recovered from an adult who received the influenza vaccine. The chain carries TRBV7-9 and TRBJ2-2; D is ambiguous. CDR3 bases: TGTGCCAGCAGCGTGTGGGCCCACACCGGGGAGCTGTTTTTT. Encoded protein: CASSVWAHTGELFF.